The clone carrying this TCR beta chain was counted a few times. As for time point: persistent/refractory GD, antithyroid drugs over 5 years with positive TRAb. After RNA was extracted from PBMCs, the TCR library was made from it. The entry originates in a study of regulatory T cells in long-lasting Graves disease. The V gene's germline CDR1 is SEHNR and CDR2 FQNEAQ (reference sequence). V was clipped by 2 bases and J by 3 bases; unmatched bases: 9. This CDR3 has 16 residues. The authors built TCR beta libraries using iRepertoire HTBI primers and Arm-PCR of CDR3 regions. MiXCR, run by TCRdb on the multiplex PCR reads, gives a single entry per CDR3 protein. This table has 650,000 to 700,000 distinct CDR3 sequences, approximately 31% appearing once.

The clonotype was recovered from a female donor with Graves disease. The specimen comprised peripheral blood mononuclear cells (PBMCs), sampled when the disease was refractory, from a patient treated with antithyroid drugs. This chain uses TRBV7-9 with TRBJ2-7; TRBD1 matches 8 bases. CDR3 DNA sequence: TGTGCCAGCAGCTTATTCTCGGCAGGGGGCAACTACGAGCAGTACTTC. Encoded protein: CASSLFSAGGNYEQYF.